These 4 T cell receptor beta chains were sequenced from one sample in a study of shared clonotypes between healthy human individuals. The table came from immunoSEQ multiplex PCR; TCRdb's copy has only in-frame clones and leaves some out. Of some 2 million clones detected, about 94% appear once; the ten largest clones hold roughly 1.1%. Naive CD8 cells were CD45RO-negative, positively selected for CCR7, excluding terminally differentiated effector memory CD45RA+ cells. Sequencing was carried out using naive CD8+ T cells sorted from blood. These receptors were collected from a man younger than 30 in good health.

This clone was detected once. The chain is built from TRBV6-1 and TRBJ2-7; tentative D call: TRBD2 (5 bases). Germline V gene lookup returns CDR1 MNHNS and CDR2 SASEGT. V shed 2 bases and J shed 4 bases, with 18 bases lying between them. The CDR3 is 16 residues long. This CDR3 reads CASSELGGTSFYEQYF. The CDR3 DNA follows: TGTGCCAGCAGTGAACTAGGAGGTACATCTTTTTACGAGCAGTACTTC.

This chain connects TRBV4-1 to TRBJ1-5; 12 bases are shared with TRBD1. This CDR3 region has 15 residues. V lost 4 bases and J lost 7; bases outside the gene matches: 5. From germline, CDR1 is MGHRA and CDR2 YSYEKL. In DNA form, the CDR3 reads TGCGCCAGCAGCCCGGGGACAGGGGGCGGACAGCCCCAGCATTTT. Protein: CASSPGTGGGQPQHF.

The J gene is TRBJ2-1, the V gene TRBV4-3, with 9 bases aligning to TRBD2. Trimming at V came to 8 bases and at J to 4 bases, leaving 6 bases not matched to a gene. CDR3 length: 14 residues. Germline-derived CDR1 and CDR2 are LGHNA and YSLEER. The CDR3 protein is CASGSGLAYNEQFF. CDR3 coding DNA: TGCGCCAGCGGTTCGGGACTAGCTTACAATGAGCAGTTCTTC.

J is TRBJ2-7 and V is TRBV5-8; TRBD2 might be the D (5 bases). Trimming cost V 3 bases and J 1 base, with 11 bases left between them. This CDR3 contains 14 residues. In germline, CDR1 is SGHTS, CDR2 YDEGEE. The CDR3 protein is CASSYGLGSYEQYF. The CDR3 nucleotides are TGTGCCAGCAGCTACGGACTGGGGTCCTACGAGCAGTACTTC. The variable domain in full, with the rest retrieved from reference TRBV5-8 and TRBJ2-7, is EAGVTQSPTHLIKTRGQQATLRCSPISGHTSVYWYQQALGLGLQFLLWYDEGEERNRGNFPPRFSGRQFPNYSSELNVNALELEDSALYLCASSYGLGSYEQYFGPGTRLTVT.